Each of the 32 T cell receptor beta chains below was sequenced from the same sample in a study of T cells expressing NK-cell markers (dated by TCRdb to the early 2020s). Library prep was done by 5' RACE. Sequencing was carried out with an Illumina HiSeq 2000. Reprocessed by TCRdb, the reads give a single entry per CDR3 protein sequence, without DNA. This sample's table has entries for some 340,000 distinct CDR3 sequences. Jointly, the top ten make up under 6.5% of the sample. What was sequenced was blood T cells: a sorted CD56 or NKG2C T cell subset, CD4+ or CD8+ T cells, or bulk PBMC T cells (not recorded which). The origin of the receptors is a man aged 18-69 years in good health.

The chain links TRBV12-3 or TRBV12-4 to TRBJ1-1; TCRdb's D call, TRBD1, is unchecked because there is no DNA. The CDR3 has 15 amino acids. The CDR3 sequence: CASSLSRGGGPEAFF.

The rearrangement links TRBV20-1 to TRBJ2-7; absent DNA, TCRdb's TRBD1 call cannot be checked. This CDR3 region has 12 residues. The germline V gene encodes CDR1 DFQATT and CDR2 SNEGSKA (reference sequence). This CDR3 is CSARNFRDEQYF.

The chain couples TRBV21-1 to TRBJ1-2. TRBV21-1 is a known pseudogene. The CDR3 is 13 amino acids. The CDR3 here is CASRSNNSYGYTF.

V gene TRBV29-1 combines with J gene TRBJ2-2; TCRdb's D call of TRBD1 is untestable without DNA. Germline V lookup: CDR1 SQVTM, CDR2 ANQGSEA. CDR3 length equals 14 residues. The CDR3 sequence is CSVGPGGYTGELFF.

The chain employs TRBV29-1 and TRBJ2-7; TCRdb's D gene call, TRBD1, goes unchecked for lack of DNA. Germline CDR1 and CDR2: SQVTM and ANQGSEA. This CDR3 spans 16 amino acids. The CDR3: CSAVLGTGGITYEQYF.

V and J are TRBV2 and TRBJ1-2. From germline, CDR1 is SNHLY and CDR2 FYNNEI. This CDR3 has 13 residues. This CDR3 reads CASSEQRRYGYTF.

This rearrangement joins TRBV7-2 to TRBJ2-3; TCRdb lists TRBD2, though no DNA is available to test this call. CDR1 and CDR2 from the germline V gene are SGHTA and FQGNSA. The CDR3 loop spans 14 amino acids. Here the CDR3 reads CASSPGLAGGLQYF.

V and J are TRBV6-5 and TRBJ2-1; TCRdb gives TRBD2 as the D gene, but with no DNA this cannot be confirmed. Germline-derived CDR1 and CDR2 are MNHEY and SVGAGI. The CDR3 is made up of 16 amino acids. The CDR3 sequence: CASIPTSGSSYNEQFF.

The CDR3: CASSLDWGGNEQFF. The chain combines TRBV11-2 with TRBJ2-1; checking the TCRdb D call of TRBD1 is not possible without DNA. Germline V gives CDR1 SGHAT, CDR2 FQNNGV. This CDR3 has 14 residues.

The V gene is TRBV14, the J gene TRBJ2-3; TCRdb gives TRBD1 as the D gene, but with no DNA this cannot be confirmed. Germline V CDR1 and CDR2: SGHDN, FVKESK. This CDR3 is 16 amino acids long. This CDR3 reads CASSSDRTGGLDTQYF.

CDR3 loop: CSASSRLAGYEQYF. The chain carries TRBV20-1 and TRBJ2-7; the TRBD2 assignment by TCRdb is unverifiable without DNA. From germline, CDR1 is DFQATT and CDR2 SNEGSKA (reference sequence). CDR3 size: 14 residues.

The chain links TRBV2 to TRBJ2-7; TCRdb's D call, TRBD2, is unchecked because there is no DNA. Germline CDR1 and CDR2: SNHLY and FYNNEI. The CDR3 covers 20 residues. The CDR3 sequence is CASSEALSSGGPDTDYEQYF.

J is TRBJ2-7 and V is TRBV11-2; the D call from TCRdb, TRBD2, cannot be confirmed without DNA. The CDR3 contains 15 residues. Germline assignment: CDR1 SGHAT and CDR2 FQNNGV. The CDR3 protein is CASSLDGASSYEQYF.

This CDR3 reads CSAKVSGRTSYNEQFF. V usage is TRBV20-1 and J usage is TRBJ2-1; TCRdb designates TRBD2, a call that cannot be tested without DNA. The CDR3 is made up of 16 amino acids. Per the germline V gene, CDR1 is DFQATT and CDR2 is SNEGSKA (reference sequence).

J is TRBJ1-1 and V is TRBV12-3 or TRBV12-4; TCRdb indicates TRBD1, and absent DNA this call remains unverified. This CDR3 has 13 amino acids. Here the CDR3 reads CASSLGAATEAFF.

The V call is TRBV7-9, the J call TRBJ2-6. The CDR3 spans 15 residues. CDR1 SEHNR and CDR2 FQNEAQ come from the germline V gene (reference sequence). The CDR3 loop is CASSLERPGANVLTF.

This sequence joins TRBV4-2 and TRBJ2-2; absent DNA, TCRdb's TRBD2 call cannot be checked. The CDR3 consists of 17 residues. Germline CDR1 and CDR2: LGHNA and YNFKEQ. CDR3 residues: CASSLGAAGTYTGELFF.

V gene TRBV10-3 combines with J gene TRBJ2-4; the TRBD1 assignment by TCRdb is unverifiable without DNA. Germline V gene sequence: CDR1 ENHRY, CDR2 SYGVKD. The CDR3 runs to 14 residues. CDR3 residues: CAISEAGGPNIQYF.

The chain links TRBV3-1 to TRBJ2-3; absent DNA, TCRdb's TRBD2 call cannot be checked. Germline CDR1 and CDR2: LGHDT and YNNKEL (reference sequence). This CDR3 contains 18 residues. The CDR3 is CASSPRTSLPTRTDTQYF.

This sequence joins TRBV20-1 and TRBJ2-3; no DNA is available, so the TRBD1 call from TCRdb remains unchecked. CDR1 DFQATT and CDR2 SNEGSKA come from the germline V gene (reference sequence). The CDR3 has 14 amino acids. The CDR3 loop is CSAGRDRYTDTQYF.

The CDR3 protein is CASSIQPGITGELFF. This chain joins TRBV19 and TRBJ2-2; no DNA is available, so the TRBD1 call from TCRdb remains unchecked. CDR3 size: 15 residues. The germline V gene encodes CDR1 LNHDA and CDR2 SQIVND (reference sequence).

The J gene is TRBJ2-1, the V gene TRBV20-1; the D call from TCRdb, TRBD1, cannot be confirmed without DNA. The CDR3 spans 14 residues. Germline V lookup: CDR1 DFQATT, CDR2 SNEGSKA (reference sequence). CDR3 loop: CSVMGQSSYNEQFF.

The chain carries TRBV2 and TRBJ1-1; with no DNA, the TCRdb D assignment of TRBD1 cannot be verified. The CDR3 is 14 residues long. Germline V gene data show CDR1 as SNHLY and CDR2 as FYNNEI. CDR3 protein: CASSEQGRYTEAFF.

V is TRBV6-5 and J is TRBJ2-5; TCRdb picks TRBD1, but there is no DNA to check that call. The CDR3 consists of 15 residues. CDR1 and CDR2 (germline): MNHEY, SVGAGI. The CDR3 is CASSFLQGMGETQYF.

J is TRBJ2-1 and V is TRBV6-5; with no DNA, the TCRdb D assignment of TRBD1 cannot be verified. The V gene's germline CDR1 is MNHEY and CDR2 SVGAGI. CDR3 length: 15 residues. The CDR3 region is CASSLDRGFYNEQFF.

CDR3 sequence: CASSPHGRLGEKLFF. The chain carries TRBV28 and TRBJ1-4; TCRdb returns TRBD1, unconfirmable since there is no DNA. The CDR3 spans 15 residues. Germline V lookup: CDR1 MDHEN, CDR2 SYDVKM.

This chain uses TRBV3-1 with TRBJ2-7; TCRdb reports TRBD2, a call that lacks DNA to check it against. The CDR3 extends over 15 amino acids. Germline CDR1 and CDR2: LGHDT and YNNKEL (reference sequence). CDR3: CASSQVAGSPYEQYF.

The CDR3 here is CASSLRTGYTDTQYF. This chain connects TRBV5-6 to TRBJ2-3; absent DNA, TCRdb's TRBD1 call cannot be checked. Germline CDR1 is SGHDT and CDR2 is YYEEEE. The CDR3 extends over 15 amino acids.

The chain couples TRBV19 to TRBJ2-7; the TRBD1 assignment by TCRdb is unverifiable without DNA. CDR3 length equals 15 residues. Germline V gene sequence: CDR1 LNHDA, CDR2 SQIVND (reference sequence). CDR3 in amino acids: CASSDRTGGSYEQYF.

The genes are TRBV6-1 and TRBJ1-5; TCRdb proposes TRBD1, but this gene call is untestable without DNA. This CDR3 contains 15 residues. Germline V gene lookup returns CDR1 MNHNS and CDR2 SASEGT. The CDR3 reads CASRGTGGNDQPQHF.

This sequence joins TRBV29-1 and TRBJ1-4. This CDR3 spans 12 amino acids. Germline V gene sequence: CDR1 SQVTM, CDR2 ANQGSEA. CDR3 loop: CSAGQRDEKLFF.

V usage is TRBV6-1 and J usage is TRBJ2-4; TCRdb's D gene call, TRBD1, goes unchecked for lack of DNA. The CDR3 sequence is 14 residues long. Germline-derived CDR1 and CDR2 are MNHNS and SASEGT. The CDR3 loop is CASTKQGWENIQYF.